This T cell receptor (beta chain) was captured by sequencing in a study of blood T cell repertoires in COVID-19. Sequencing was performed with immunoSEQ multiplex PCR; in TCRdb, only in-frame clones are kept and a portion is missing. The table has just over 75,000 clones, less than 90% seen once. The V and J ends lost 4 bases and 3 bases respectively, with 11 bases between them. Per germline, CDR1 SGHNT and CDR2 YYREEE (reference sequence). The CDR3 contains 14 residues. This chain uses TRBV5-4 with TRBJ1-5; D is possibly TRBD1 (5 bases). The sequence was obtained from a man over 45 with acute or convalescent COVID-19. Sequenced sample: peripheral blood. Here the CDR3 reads CASSPGGDNQPQHF. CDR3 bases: TGTGCCAGCAGCCCGGGGGGGGACAATCAGCCCCAGCATTTT.